This TCR beta chain was profiled in a study of CD8+ T cells in alopecia areata. Overall study: Scoring of severity for treated patients was based on percentage of affected scalp area.

RNA was isolated and reverse transcribed to cDNA, the sequencing template. Assay used: immunoSEQ multiplex PCR; TCRdb lists only in-frame clones, some missing. Of roughly 210,000 clones detected, less than 45% appear once; the ten largest clones hold over 2.5%. Treatment specified: oral pan-JAK inhibitor, 5-10 mg twice daily. This clone was detected only a few times. Its antigen is not known. V gave up 6 bases and J gave up 0 bases, with 12 bases separating them. The CDR3 has 14 amino acids. Germline V gene data show CDR1 as MNHNY and CDR2 as SVGAGI (reference sequence). Notes on the study in general: Clarity of TCR sharing across patients fell short of that in mice, possibly HLA-related. Persistence of many expanded lesional clones was seen in scalp and blood during tofacitinib. A single nonresponder leaves the baseline CD8+ expansion link to response uncertain.

The sequenced sample was CD4+ T cells sorted from blood, obtained around week 36, from a patient treated with tofacitinib. The receptor comes from a human donor with alopecia areata. V and J are TRBV6-6 and TRBJ2-7; D remains unclear. The CDR3, as DNA: TGTGCCAGCAGCCAATCGAGAGGCTCCTACGAGCAGTACTTC. This translates into CASSQSRGSYEQYF.